The 10 T cell receptor beta chains listed next were all sequenced from one sample in a study of OX40 agonist ivuxolimab in advanced cancers. The method was immunoSEQ multiplex PCR; TCRdb's version includes in-frame clones alone and lacks a portion of them. The table lists roughly 40,000 clones, about 90% of them singletons. Material: CD4+ or CD8+ T cells sorted from blood, obtained in a trial of the OX40 agonist ivuxolimab. The source of these receptors is an adult with an advanced solid tumor such as melanoma, head and neck, liver or kidney cancer.

The chain is built from TRBV7-9 and TRBJ2-7; weak D call: TRBD1 (6 bases). This CDR3 has 17 amino acids. Trimming removed 4 bases from V and 0 bases from J, with 19 bases in between. CDR1 and CDR2 (germline): SEHNR, FQNEAQ (reference sequence). The CDR3 reads CASSSRDIELHSYEQYF. CDR3 nucleotides: TGTGCCAGCAGCTCCCGGGACATCGAACTACACTCCTACGAGCAGTACTTC.

CDR3 nucleotides: TGCAGCGTTGAAGATCACAGCCCCTACACCTTC. This codes for CSVEDHSPYTF. This chain links TRBV29-1 with TRBJ1-2; D uncertain. The germline CDR1 and CDR2 sequences are SQVTM and ANQGSEA. The CDR3 runs to 11 residues. V lost 0 bases to trimming and J lost 10 bases, with 9 bases between them.

V gene TRBV27 combines with J gene TRBJ2-7; tentatively, D is TRBD1 (6 bases). CDR3 size: 13 residues. CDR1 and CDR2 (germline): MNHEY, SMNVEV (reference sequence). V dropped 5 bases and J dropped 2 bases, with 10 bases sitting between them. The CDR3 DNA follows: TGTGCCAGCAGTCCCAGACAGGCCTACGAGCAGTACTTC. This codes for CASSPRQAYEQYF.

The gene calls are TRBV6-5 and TRBJ2-4; D may match TRBD1 or TRBD2 (5 bases each). Germline assignment: CDR1 MNHEY and CDR2 SVGAGI. CDR3 length equals 15 residues. V dropped 2 bases and J dropped 0 bases, with 8 bases sitting between them. DNA of the CDR3: TGTGCCAGCAGTTACGGGGACGGAGCCAAAAACATTCAGTACTTC. This translates into CASSYGDGAKNIQYF.

This clone was picked up a small number of times. The V and J genes are TRBV4-1 and TRBJ2-5, with TRBD2 matching 12 bases. Trimming cost V 0 bases and J 4 bases; bases outside gene matches: 3. Per germline, CDR1 MGHRA and CDR2 YSYEKL. The CDR3 covers 16 residues. The chain's CDR3 is CASSQDPSGGAETQYF. In DNA form, the CDR3 reads TGCGCCAGCAGCCAAGATCCTAGCGGGGGGGCAGAGACCCAGTACTTC.

This chain links TRBV19 with TRBJ1-1; tentatively, D is TRBD1 (5 bases). The germline CDR1 and CDR2 sequences are LNHDA and SQIVND (reference sequence). This CDR3 is built from 14 residues. The V end lost 6 bases, the J end lost 0 bases, and 11 bases lay between the germline ends. The CDR3 spells CASSPGRMNTEAFF. CDR3 sequence (DNA): TGTGCCAGTAGCCCAGGGCGTATGAACACTGAAGCTTTCTTT.

This chain connects TRBV27 to TRBJ2-1; D is ambiguous. Trimming took 6 bases from V and 2 from J, leaving 17 bases between them. This CDR3 comprises 16 residues. Germline CDR1 is MNHEY and CDR2 is SMNVEV (reference sequence). CDR3 sequence (DNA): TGTGCCAGCAGCCGCACCGGAGAATTGACCTACAATGAGCAGTTCTTC. The encoded protein is CASSRTGELTYNEQFF.

V gene TRBV30 combines with J gene TRBJ1-6; D gene uncertain. The CDR3 is 14 residues long. Germline V gives CDR1 GTSNPN, CDR2 SVGIG (reference sequence). V lost 0 bases, J lost 8 bases, and 11 bases lay in between. The CDR3 DNA reads TGTGCCTGGAGTGTAAATGAGGAGTATTCACCCCTCCACTTT. Protein: CAWSVNEEYSPLHF.

The V call is TRBV27, the J call TRBJ2-7; D perhaps matches TRBD1 (7 bases). The CDR3 is 13 residues long. Germline CDR1 and CDR2: MNHEY and SMNVEV (reference sequence). Trimming took off 5 bases at V and 7 bases at J, with 15 bases between the two ends. The CDR3 sequence: CASSPRGEEEQYF. Here the CDR3 DNA reads TGTGCCAGCAGTCCCAGGGGGGAGGAGGAGCAGTACTTC.

This chain connects TRBV19 to TRBJ2-3, with TRBD1 matching over 11 bases. The CDR3 runs to 16 residues. V gave up 9 bases and J gave up 2 bases; unmatched junction bases: 10. Germline values: CDR1 LNHDA, CDR2 SQIVND (reference sequence). The CDR3 DNA reads as TGTGCCAGCCGGGACAGGGGGGGACGTCACACAGATACGCAGTATTTT. As protein: CASRDRGGRHTDTQYF. Drawing the rest from reference TRBV19 and TRBJ2-3, the complete variable domain is DGGITQSPKYLFRKEGQNVTLSCEQNLNHDAMYWYRQDPGQGLRLIYYSQIVNDFQKGDIAEGYSVSREKKESFPLTVTSAQKNPTAFYLCASRDRGGRHTDTQYFGPGTRLTVL.